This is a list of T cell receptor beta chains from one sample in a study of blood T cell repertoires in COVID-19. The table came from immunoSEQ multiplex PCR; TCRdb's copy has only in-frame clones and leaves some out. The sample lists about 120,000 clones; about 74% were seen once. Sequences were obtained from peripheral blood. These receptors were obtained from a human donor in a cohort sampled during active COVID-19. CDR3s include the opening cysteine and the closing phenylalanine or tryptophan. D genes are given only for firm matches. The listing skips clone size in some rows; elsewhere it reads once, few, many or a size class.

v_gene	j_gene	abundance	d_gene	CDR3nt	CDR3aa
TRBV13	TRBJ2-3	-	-	TGTGCCAGCAGCTCCCGAAGGGAGCGTTTCACAGATACGCAGTATTTT	CASSSRRERFTDTQYF
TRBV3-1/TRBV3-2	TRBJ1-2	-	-	TGTGCCAGCAGCCCCAGACAGCCCGCCTATGGCTACACCTTC	CASSPRQPAYGYTF
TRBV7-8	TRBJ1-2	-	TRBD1	TGTGCCAGCAGCTTAGTTTCGTCAGGGGGTGGCTACACCTTC	CASSLVSSGGGYTF
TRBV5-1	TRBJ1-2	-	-	TGCGCCAGCAGCTTGGCAGGGCAGGAGTATGGCTACACCTTC	CASSLAGQEYGYTF
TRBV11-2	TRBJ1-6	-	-	TGTGCCAGCAGCTTCAGGGAGGTGCGGCGGAATTCACCCCTCCACTTT	CASSFREVRRNSPLHF
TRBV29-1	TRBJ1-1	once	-	TGCAGCGTTGAAGAAGAAGTTGATCCCGACAGGTTGGGAATAGCTTTCTTT	CSVEEEVDPDRLGIAFF
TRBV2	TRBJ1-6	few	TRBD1	TGTGCCAGCAGTATCCGGGACAGGGATACGCCCCTCCACTTT	CASSIRDRDTPLHF
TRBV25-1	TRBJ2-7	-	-	TGTGCCAGCAGTGAATATCGCAGGGGTCACGAGCAGTACTTC	CASSEYRRGHEQYF
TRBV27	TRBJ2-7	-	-	TGTGCCAGCAGTCCATCGACCACCGTCGGACAAACCTACGAGCAGTACTTC	CASSPSTTVGQTYEQYF
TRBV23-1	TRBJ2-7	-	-	TGCGCCAGCAGTCAAGCTAGGACAGTCGCCGAGGAAGAGCAGTACTTC	CASSQARTVAEEEQYF
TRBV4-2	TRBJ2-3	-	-	TGTGCCAGCAGCCAAGATGCAACAGGTGGTACAGATACGCAGTATTTT	CASSQDATGGTDTQYF
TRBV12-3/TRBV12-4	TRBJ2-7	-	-	TGTGCCAGCAGATCTACAGGGACCGAGCAGTACTTC	CASRSTGTEQYF
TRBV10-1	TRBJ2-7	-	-	TGCGCCAGCAGTTCAACAGGGAGCTACGAGCAGTACTTC	CASSSTGSYEQYF
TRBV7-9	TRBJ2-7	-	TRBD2	TGTGCCAGCAGCTTAGGGCAGGTCGCGGGGGACTTC	CASSLGQVAGDF
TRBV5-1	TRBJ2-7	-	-	TGCGCCAGCAGCCTAGAGTGGAGCGAGCAGTACTTC	CASSLEWSEQYF
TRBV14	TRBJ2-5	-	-	TGTGCCAGCAGCCAACAGGGGACCCAAGAGACCCAGTACTTC	CASSQQGTQETQYF
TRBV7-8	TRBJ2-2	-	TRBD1	TGTGCCAGCAGCTTACAGGGGGCGCTTCCCGGGGAGCTGTTTTTT	CASSLQGALPGELFF
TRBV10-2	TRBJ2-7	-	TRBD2	TGCGCCAGCAGCCAAGGGAGGGCCGACGAGCAGTACTTC	CASSQGRADEQYF
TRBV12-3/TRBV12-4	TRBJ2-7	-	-	TGTGCCAGCAGACAGGCTAACTACTACGAGCAGTACTTC	CASRQANYYEQYF
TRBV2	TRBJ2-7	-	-	TGTGCCAGCAAAGGACTTGATCGGTTTTACGAGCAGTACTTC	CASKGLDRFYEQYF
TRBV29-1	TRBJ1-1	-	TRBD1	TGCAGCGTTGAGGGACAGATGAACACTGAAGCTTTCTTT	CSVEGQMNTEAFF
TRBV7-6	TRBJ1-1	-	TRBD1	TGTGCCAGCAGCTTAGGACAGGGGGGGAACACTGAAGCTTTCTTT	CASSLGQGGNTEAFF
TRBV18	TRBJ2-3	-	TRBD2	TGTGCCAGCTTCCCGGGGGGTGATACGCAGTATTTT	CASFPGGDTQYF
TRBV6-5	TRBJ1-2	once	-	TGTGCCAGCAGTTACCGGTGGGGAGCTAACTATGGCTACACCTTC	CASSYRWGANYGYTF
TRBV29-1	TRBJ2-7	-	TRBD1	TGCAGCGCATCTACAGGGGGTGCGTACGAGCAGTACTTC	CSASTGGAYEQYF
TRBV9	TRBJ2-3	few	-	TGTGCCAGCAGCGCCAGTTCAGGGAATACGCAGTATTTT	CASSASSGNTQYF
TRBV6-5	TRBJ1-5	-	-	TGTGCCACCGAAGGGGGGGTGAGCAATCAGCCCCAGCATTTT	CATEGGVSNQPQHF
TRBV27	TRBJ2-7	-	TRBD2	TGTGCCAGCAGTGACGACCAACTAGCGAATTACTACGAGCAGTACTTC	CASSDDQLANYYEQYF
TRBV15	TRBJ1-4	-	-	TGTGCCACCAGCTTCTCGGGAGGGGTTAACGAAAAACTGTTTTTT	CATSFSGGVNEKLFF
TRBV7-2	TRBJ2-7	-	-	TGTGCCAGCAGCTTAGCGGGCAGCTCCTACGAGCAGTACTTC	CASSLAGSSYEQYF
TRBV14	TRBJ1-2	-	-	TGTGCCAGCAGCCAAGCTCGTTACAGGACACACTTC	CASSQARYRTHF
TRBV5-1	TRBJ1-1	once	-	TGCGCCAGCAGCCTGACCGGGTCGAACACTGAAGCTTTCTTT	CASSLTGSNTEAFF
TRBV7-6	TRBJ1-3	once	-	TGTGCCAGCAGCACTGACAGGAACTCTGGAAACACCATATATTTT	CASSTDRNSGNTIYF
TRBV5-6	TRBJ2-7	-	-	TGTGCCAGCAGCTTGACTAGCAGCTCCTACGAGCAGTACTTC	CASSLTSSSYEQYF
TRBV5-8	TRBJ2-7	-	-	TGTGCCAGCAGCTTAGCGGAGGACGAGCAGTACTTC	CASSLAEDEQYF
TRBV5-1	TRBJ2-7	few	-	TGCGCCAGCAGCTTGGCCCAGGGGTCTCTCTACGAGCAGTACTTC	CASSLAQGSLYEQYF
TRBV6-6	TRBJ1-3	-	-	TGTGCCAGCAGTTACCGACAGGAACTCTCTGGAAACACCATATATTTT	CASSYRQELSGNTIYF
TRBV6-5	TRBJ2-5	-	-	TGTGCCAGCAGAGGACAGTACCAAGAGACCCAGTACTTC	CASRGQYQETQYF